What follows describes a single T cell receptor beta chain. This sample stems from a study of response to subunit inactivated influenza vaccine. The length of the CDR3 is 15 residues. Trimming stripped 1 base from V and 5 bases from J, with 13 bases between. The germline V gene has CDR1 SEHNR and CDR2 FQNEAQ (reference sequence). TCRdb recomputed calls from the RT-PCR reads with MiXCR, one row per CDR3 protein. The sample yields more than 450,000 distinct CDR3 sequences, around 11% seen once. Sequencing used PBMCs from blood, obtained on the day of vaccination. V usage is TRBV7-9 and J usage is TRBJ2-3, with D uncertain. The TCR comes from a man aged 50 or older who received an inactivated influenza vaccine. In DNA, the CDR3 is TGTGCCAGCAGCTTAGGGACGGGTAATGGAGATACGCAGTATTTT. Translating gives CASSLGTGNGDTQYF.